A single sample is the source of the 11 T cell receptor beta chains below, sequenced in a study of identical twins. TCRdb ran MiXCR on the 5' RACE reads and lists one entry per CDR3 protein. The sample consists of fewer than 250,000 distinct CDR3 sequences, approximately 7.8% of them appearing once. These data were also filed under a second study, of yellow fever vaccine responses in identical twins.

Sequencing used CD8+ T cells sorted from blood. The receptors were sampled from a woman under 30 in good health.

To note about this clonotype: A much larger clone sits a single nucleotide away, making a read error possible. V is TRBV12-3 or TRBV12-4 and J is TRBJ2-1, with D unclear. This CDR3 comprises 16 residues. CDR3 coding DNA: TGTTCCAGCAGTTTAGTAGACGGATACTCCTACAATGAGCAGTTCTTC. Translated, it gives CSSSLVDGYSYNEQFF.

This chain joins TRBV12-3 or TRBV12-4 and TRBJ2-1; D is ambiguous. V lost 1 base and J 9 bases, leaving 7 bases between the germline ends. The CDR3 length is 12 residues. The CDR3 DNA follows: TGTGCCAGCAGTTTAGTGGTGTCTGAGCAGTTCTTC. Translated, it gives CASSLVVSEQFF.

Ten or more counts support this clonotype. The rearrangement joins TRBV12-3 or TRBV12-4 to TRBJ1-6, with D unclear. V was trimmed by 6 bases and J by 9 bases, leaving 15 bases between them. This CDR3 contains 14 residues. CDR3 bases: TGTGCCAGCAGCTCAGGCTCAGCCGGTTCACCCCTCCACTTT. This codes for CASSSGSAGSPLHF.

This clonotype was found many times. V gene TRBV18 combines with J gene TRBJ1-2; 7 nucleotides align to TRBD1. Germline V gene lookup returns CDR1 KGHSH and CDR2 LQKENI. V lost 2 bases and J lost 4; bases outside the gene matches: 7. The CDR3 has 15 amino acids. The CDR3 here is CASSPAGGTVYGYTF. The CDR3 DNA sequence: TGTGCCAGCTCACCAGCAGGGGGGACAGTCTATGGCTACACCTTC.

The table lists this clonotype with many counts. The chain carries TRBV29-1 and TRBJ2-7; D unclear. Trimming stripped 4 bases from V and 3 bases from J, with 7 bases between. Looked up from germline, CDR1 is SQVTM and CDR2 is ANQGSEA. The CDR3 is 11 residues long. The CDR3 protein is CSVGGSYEQYF. The CDR3, as DNA: TGCAGCGTTGGAGGCAGCTACGAGCAGTACTTC.

The table lists this clonotype with a few counts. V gene TRBV2 combines with J gene TRBJ2-7; D assignment may be TRBD1 or TRBD2 (5 bases each). There are 11 residues in the CDR3. Germline V gives CDR1 SNHLY, CDR2 FYNNEI. V was pared by 9 bases and J by 2 bases, with 8 bases between. The CDR3 bases are TGTGCCAGTCTGGGGGCCTACGAGCAGTACTTC. This sequence encodes CASLGAYEQYF.

In this sample, this clonotype turned up many times. The chain recombines TRBV6-6 with TRBJ2-2, with D uncertain. The CDR3 consists of 12 residues. Germline V CDR1 and CDR2: MNHNY, SVGAGI (reference sequence). With 8 bases removed from V and 5 bases from J, the gap between germline ends came to 9 bases. In nucleotides, the CDR3 is TGTGCCAGCGACATGGGAACCGGGGAGCTGTTTTTT. Residues: CASDMGTGELFF.

Many counts were recorded for this clonotype. The chain recombines TRBV9 with TRBJ1-2; D remains unclear. CDR1 and CDR2 from the germline V gene are SGDLS and YYNGEE. CDR3 length equals 12 residues. The V end was cut by 3 bases, the J end by 4 bases, with 7 bases between. The CDR3 reads CASSDRSYGYTF. DNA of the CDR3: TGTGCCAGCAGCGACAGATCCTATGGCTACACCTTC.

This clonotype was seen a few times. The rearrangement uses TRBV4-1 and TRBJ1-2; possible D gene TRBD1, 5 bases. The germline V and J ends were trimmed by 8 bases and 14 bases, with 18 bases remaining between them. Germline values: CDR1 MGHRA, CDR2 YSYEKL. CDR3 length: 11 residues. CDR3 nucleotides: TGCGCCAGCCGCCGAGGGGACGAGAGGACCTTC. Residues: CASRRGDERTF.

This clonotype showed up many times. The chain joins TRBV5-6 to TRBJ1-5; D gene unclear. This CDR3 contains 15 residues. Per germline, CDR1 SGHDT and CDR2 YYEEEE. V gave up 1 base and J gave up 4 bases, with 12 bases separating them. The CDR3 reads CASSLSSRYNQPQHF. The CDR3 DNA reads TGTGCCAGCAGCTTGTCGTCGAGGTATAATCAGCCCCAGCATTTT.

As to this clonotype: One end of the junction varies from germline; a read error may be responsible. This rearrangement joins TRBV28 to TRBJ2-2; 7 bases align to TRBD1. The germline V gene encodes CDR1 MDHEN and CDR2 SYDVKM. The CDR3 contains 13 residues. For the CDR3, the DNA is TGTGCCAGCGAGGGGGCTTACACCGGGGAGCTGTCTTTT. Translated: CASEGAYTGELSF.